This section outlines one TCR beta chain sequence together with its context. Its antigen is currently unknown. Coverage ceases 3 residues before the CDR3 finishes, and the germline J gene fills in the end. Equal genomic DNA amounts from CVID and control samples were sequenced. Measured with immunoSEQ multiplex PCR; TCRdb has only the in-frame clones, and not every one. The repertoire consists of some 25,000 clones, none detected only once. The V gene's germline CDR1 is DFQATT and CDR2 SNEGSKA (reference sequence). This CDR3 is built from 16 residues. V shed 3 bases and J shed 1 base, with 17 bases lying between them. The record originates from a study of T cell clonality in common variable immunodeficiency. Study findings and constraints: In common variable immunodeficiency, TCR beta chains reportedly carried fewer deletions and N-nucleotide insertions.

J is TRBJ2-3 and V is TRBV20-1; D is unclear. The receptor was isolated from a human donor with common variable immunodeficiency. Source material: peripheral blood mononuclear cells. The CDR3 is CSARTQDRLRTDTQYF. The CDR3 bases that were read are TGCAGTGCTAGGACCCAGGATAGGTTACGCACAGATACG.